The 18 T cell receptor beta chains below come from one sample, sequenced in a study of blood T cell repertoires in COVID-19. Sequencing used immunoSEQ multiplex PCR; TCRdb keeps in-frame clones, though not all of them. Among roughly 270,000 clones listed, around 85% were seen once. The material sequenced was peripheral blood. Receptor source: a man over 45 with active or convalescent COVID-19.

The rearrangement links TRBV29-1 to TRBJ2-1, with 8 bases lining up with TRBD2. Germline V gives CDR1 SQVTM, CDR2 ANQGSEA. V dropped 4 bases and J dropped 5; count of bases not matched to a gene: 10. This CDR3 is 15 amino acids long. In DNA, the CDR3 is TGCAGCGTTGGGGGGGCGAGCGGGAGCCACAATGAGCAGTTCTTC. It translates to CSVGGASGSHNEQFF.

V gene TRBV3-1 (or the pseudogene TRBV3-2) combines with J gene TRBJ2-3; TRBD2 matches 13 bases. Per the germline V gene, CDR1 is LGHDT and CDR2 is YNNKEL (reference sequence). The V segment lost 1 base and the J segment 4 bases; nucleotides outside the gene matches: 5. The CDR3 runs to 17 residues. The CDR3 here is CASSQGTSGSGADTQYF. CDR3 coding DNA: TGTGCCAGCAGCCAAGGGACTAGCGGGAGTGGGGCAGATACGCAGTATTTT.

The rearrangement links TRBV12-3 or TRBV12-4 to TRBJ1-1; 10 bases align to TRBD1. The CDR3 totals 13 residues. V dropped 5 bases and J dropped 14; count of bases not matched to a gene: 11. The CDR3, as DNA: TGTGCCAGCAGTAACCGGGACAGGGGCTTAAGCTTCTTT. It yields the protein CASSNRDRGLSFF.

This sequence joins TRBV5-6 and TRBJ1-1; 9 positions agree with TRBD1. V dropped 0 bases and J dropped 0; count of bases not matched to a gene: 6. The germline V gene encodes CDR1 SGHDT and CDR2 YYEEEE. The CDR3 is 17 amino acids. The CDR3 sequence is CASSLASGTGLNTEAFF. The CDR3, as DNA: TGTGCCAGCAGCTTGGCCTCCGGGACAGGGCTGAACACTGAAGCTTTCTTT.

The chain couples TRBV18 to TRBJ2-7; TRBD2 is a possible D gene (6 bases). Germline CDR1 and CDR2: KGHSH and LQKENI. CDR3 length: 13 amino acids. The ends were cut back, 2 bases at V and 6 bases at J, with 11 bases in the middle. CDR3 residues: CASSPGGSGEQYF. The CDR3, as DNA: TGTGCCAGCTCACCAGGGGGTAGCGGCGAGCAGTACTTC.

The V gene is TRBV6-5, the J gene TRBJ1-1; TRBD1 agrees at 9 bases. Germline CDR1 and CDR2: MNHEY and SVGAGI. The CDR3 has 15 amino acids. The CDR3 region is CAGDRGDYSDTEAFF. The DNA for the CDR3 is TGTGCTGGCGACAGGGGGGATTACAGTGACACTGAAGCTTTCTTT.

This chain uses TRBV5-1 with TRBJ2-7; tentatively, D is TRBD1 (6 bases). V lost 1 base and J 4 bases, leaving 27 bases between the germline ends. The CDR3 is 19 amino acids. Germline V gene lookup returns CDR1 SGHRS and CDR2 YFSETQ. CDR3 nucleotide sequence: TGCGCCAGCAGCTTGAGGCCGGTGGGAACCGGGACACTCAATTACGAGCAGTACTTC. Encoded protein: CASSLRPVGTGTLNYEQYF.

The chain is built from TRBV29-1 and TRBJ2-3; 11 bases align to TRBD1. Trimming took 0 bases from V and 7 from J; bases not matched to a gene: 9. The CDR3 covers 16 residues. CDR1 SQVTM and CDR2 ANQGSEA come from the germline V gene. CDR3 sequence (DNA): TGCAGCGTTGAAGATCCCGGGACAGGGGGGACCCATACGCAGTATTTT. It yields the protein CSVEDPGTGGTHTQYF.

The chain couples TRBV5-1 to TRBJ1-4; D not certain. This CDR3 spans 13 amino acids. V lost 3 bases to trimming and J lost 5 bases, with 8 bases between them. Germline loops: CDR1 SGHRS, CDR2 YFSETQ. The CDR3 is CASSSSSNEKLFF. The CDR3 DNA reads as TGCGCCAGCAGCTCTTCGTCGAATGAAAAACTGTTTTTT.

This chain links TRBV7-9 with TRBJ1-3; 10 bases line up with TRBD1. This CDR3 contains 15 residues. The germline CDR1 and CDR2 sequences are SEHNR and FQNEAQ (reference sequence). Germline trimming cut 5 bases from V and 6 bases from J; bases unmatched to any gene: 7. CDR3 nucleotide sequence: TGTGCCAGCAGCCGGGGACAGGGGTACGAAAACACCATATATTTT. Translated, it gives CASSRGQGYENTIYF. Together with reference TRBV7-9 and TRBJ1-3, the CDR3 gives the full variable domain: DTGVSQNPRHKITKRGQNVTFRCDPISEHNRLYWYRQTLGQGPEFLTYFQNEAQLEKSRLLSDRFSAERPKGSFSTLEIQRTEQGDSAMYLCASSRGQGYENTIYFGEGSWLTVV.

The chain couples TRBV7-8 to TRBJ2-3; D perhaps matches TRBD2 (7 bases). Germline values: CDR1 SGHVS, CDR2 FQNEAQ. This CDR3 contains 14 residues. The germline V and J ends were trimmed by 3 bases and 5 bases, with 12 bases remaining between them. The CDR3 loop is CASSFSGGRDTQYF. The DNA for the CDR3 is TGTGCCAGCAGCTTTTCGGGGGGCAGAGATACGCAGTATTTT.

This clone appeared a single time. The V and J genes are TRBV5-5 and TRBJ1-3; D unresolved. Per the germline V gene, CDR1 is SGHKS and CDR2 is YYEKEE (reference sequence). The CDR3 sequence is 15 residues long. V was cut by 0 bases and J by 0 bases, with 7 bases left in between. CDR3 sequence reads: CASSLGRVSGNTIYF. The DNA for the CDR3 is TGTGCCAGCAGCTTGGGCCGCGTCTCTGGAAACACCATATATTTT.

This clone appeared once. This rearrangement joins TRBV19 to TRBJ2-7; 8 bases agree with TRBD2. V shed 5 bases, J shed 0 bases, and the junction held 3 bases outside the gene matches. CDR1 is LNHDA, CDR2 SQIVND, per germline (reference sequence). The CDR3 totals 14 residues. The CDR3, as DNA: TGTGCCAGTAGTCGACTAGCGCTCTCCTACGAGCAGTACTTC. This encodes CASSRLALSYEQYF.

The chain combines TRBV30 with TRBJ1-1; D might be TRBD1 (5 bases). The CDR3 has 13 amino acids. CDR1 is GTSNPN, CDR2 SVGIG, per germline (reference sequence). V lost 5 bases and J lost 1, with 11 bases in between. The CDR3 nucleotides read TGTGCCTGGTCCCAGGGTGGGAACACTGAAGCTTTCTTT. It specifies CAWSQGGNTEAFF.

The chain employs TRBV19 and TRBJ1-6; TRBD1 matches 7 bases. Germline CDR1 and CDR2: LNHDA and SQIVND (reference sequence). CDR3 length equals 14 residues. After removal of 9 bases from V and 9 bases from J, the junction contained 11 bases not matched to a gene. The CDR3 here is CASSTGPGSSPLHF. DNA of the CDR3: TGTGCCAGCTCGACAGGGCCGGGGAGTTCACCCCTCCACTTT.

The rearrangement uses TRBV27 and TRBJ1-4; the match to TRBD1 covers 9 bases. Trimming took 4 bases from V and 8 from J; bases not matched to a gene: 8. CDR1 MNHEY and CDR2 SMNVEV come from the germline V gene (reference sequence). This CDR3 has 15 amino acids. The CDR3, as DNA: TGTGCCAGCAGTTCGACAGGGGGTTTTTTGGAAAAACTGTTTTTT. This gives the protein CASSSTGGFLEKLFF.

This clone was recorded a few times. The CDR3 reads CASRGDRAISGANVLTF. CDR3 in DNA: TGTGCCAGCAGGGGAGACAGGGCAATCTCTGGGGCCAACGTCCTGACTTTC. This chain links TRBV2 with TRBJ2-6; the match to TRBD1 covers 7 bases. This CDR3 contains 17 residues. Per the germline V gene, CDR1 is SNHLY and CDR2 is FYNNEI. The J segment lost 0 bases and the V segment lost 6 bases, leaving 8 bases of the junction unmatched.

The chain links TRBV7-2 to TRBJ1-1, with TRBD1 matching 7 bases. The CDR3 contains 13 residues. V shed 8 bases and J 4 bases; nucleotides not matched to a gene: 7. The V gene's germline CDR1 is SGHTA and CDR2 FQGNSA. CDR3 in amino acids: CASQLNRGTEAFF. CDR3 coding DNA: TGTGCCAGCCAACTAAACAGGGGCACTGAAGCTTTCTTT.